The 25 T cell receptor beta chains presented below share a single source sample, sequenced in a study of T cell repertoires in cytomegalovirus infection. MiXCR, applied by TCRdb to the reads, yields one record per CDR3 protein. The sample contains approximately 500,000 distinct CDR3 sequences, approximately 15% of which appear only once. The material sequenced was CD8+ T cells from PBMCs. The receptors derive from a human donor in good health (CMV status not recorded). Some clones in this sample may be carry-over from other donors' samples.

V gene TRBV4-1 combines with J gene TRBJ1-1; D is uncertain. V was clipped by 0 bases and J by 7 bases, with 18 bases between them. Germline V gives CDR1 MGHRA, CDR2 YSYEKL. This CDR3 is 16 amino acids long. CDR3 in amino acids: CASSQEMGLDPSEAFF. The CDR3 DNA reads as TGCGCCAGCAGCCAAGAAATGGGTCTCGACCCCAGTGAAGCTTTCTTT.

This clonotype was picked up a small number of times. CDR3 DNA: TGTGCCACCAGTGACGGGACATACCAGTACTTC. Protein: CATSDGTYQYF. This rearrangement joins TRBV24-1 to TRBJ2-4; D perhaps matches TRBD1 (6 bases). The germline V gene encodes CDR1 KGHDR and CDR2 SFDVKD. Between the trimmed V and J ends, which lost 4 bases and 13 bases, there was a span of 10 bases. The length of the CDR3 is 11 residues.

The chain uses TRBV2 and TRBJ2-1; TRBD2 agrees at 7 bases. Germline V gene data show CDR1 as SNHLY and CDR2 as FYNNEI. Trimming took 10 bases from V and 6 from J; bases not matched to a gene: 15. This CDR3 has 15 residues. The CDR3 here is CAIPGGDYALNEQFF. The CDR3 DNA sequence: TGTGCCATACCTGGGGGGGACTATGCCCTCAATGAGCAGTTCTTC.

Many counts were recorded for this clonotype. The chain links TRBV7-6 to TRBJ1-2; 10 bases align to TRBD1. The CDR3 is made up of 18 amino acids. Germline trimming cut 2 bases from V and 6 bases from J; bases unmatched to any gene: 15. Germline V gene lookup returns CDR1 SGHVS and CDR2 FNYEAQ. The CDR3 bases are TGTGCCAGCAGCTTACTTCCGGGACAGGGGACGGATAAGGATGGCTACACCTTC. Its protein is CASSLLPGQGTDKDGYTF.

This clonotype was observed a handful of times. J is TRBJ2-7 and V is TRBV14, with unresolved D. V lost 0 bases and J lost 2, with 11 bases in between. CDR3 size: 15 residues. Per germline, CDR1 SGHDN and CDR2 FVKESK. Here the CDR3 DNA reads TGTGCCAGCAGCCAAGATAAAGAAACGGCCTACGAGCAGTACTTC. It encodes CASSQDKETAYEQYF.

This chain connects TRBV12-3 or TRBV12-4 to TRBJ1-2, with D unclear. This CDR3 has 13 amino acids. V was clipped by 3 bases and J by 6 bases, with 11 bases between them. CDR3 residues: CASSLTTLNGYTF. CDR3 DNA: TGTGCCAGCAGTTTGACGACTCTTAATGGCTACACCTTC.

The sample holds a few counts of this clonotype. The V gene is TRBV11-2, the J gene TRBJ1-2; D not certain. Per germline, CDR1 SGHAT and CDR2 FQNNGV. The CDR3 runs 15 residues. V was clipped by 5 bases and J by 2 bases, with 15 bases between them. CDR3 loop: CASSPIAGINYGYTF. The CDR3 nucleotides read TGTGCCAGCAGCCCCATAGCTGGGATAAACTATGGCTACACCTTC.

This clonotype has a count of ten or more. The CDR3 protein is CASSSRGGGSNEQFF. In DNA form, the CDR3 reads TGCGCCAGCAGCTCTAGGGGGGGCGGCAGCAATGAGCAGTTCTTC. The V call is TRBV4-1, the J call TRBJ2-1; TRBD2 is a possible D gene (7 bases). The V end was cut by 5 bases, the J end by 6 bases, with 17 bases between. This CDR3 region has 15 residues. Looked up from germline, CDR1 is MGHRA and CDR2 is YSYEKL.

This clonotype was recorded a few times. The J gene is TRBJ2-3, the V gene TRBV20-1, with TRBD2 matching over 9 bases. Germline lookup yields CDR1 DFQATT and CDR2 SNEGSKA (reference sequence). V lost 0 bases and J lost 0; bases outside the gene matches: 7. This CDR3 is built from 17 residues. The CDR3 protein is CSARDHASGISTDTQYF. The CDR3 region has the DNA TGCAGTGCTAGAGATCATGCTAGCGGGATCAGCACAGATACGCAGTATTTT.

The chain links TRBV27 to TRBJ2-7; the D gene could be TRBD1 or TRBD2 (5 bases each). The CDR3 runs 15 residues. Germline CDR1 is MNHEY and CDR2 is SMNVEV (reference sequence). Trimming removed 7 bases at V and 9 bases at J, with 25 bases between. The CDR3 loop is CASKPTRDGLLLQYF. The CDR3 DNA reads TGTGCCAGCAAACCCACACGGGACGGACTCCTGTTGCAGTACTTC.

This clonotype was recorded a few times. The chain links TRBV7-9 to TRBJ2-7, with 10 nucleotides matching TRBD2. Germline CDR1 reads SEHNR; CDR2 reads FQNEAQ (reference sequence). The CDR3 covers 16 residues. Trimming at V came to 10 bases and at J to 0 bases, leaving 12 bases not matched to a gene. The CDR3 is CAIPGEREGNSYEQYF. For the CDR3, the DNA is TGTGCCATCCCAGGGGAGCGGGAGGGTAACTCCTACGAGCAGTACTTC.

There are a few counts of this clonotype. The chain has TRBV12-5 and TRBJ2-3, with no clear D. The CDR3 sequence is 13 residues long. The V gene's germline CDR1 is LGHNT and CDR2 FRNRAP. V lost 3 bases, J lost 3 bases, and 7 bases lay in between. CDR3 coding DNA: TGTGCTAGTGGTTTCTATTCGACAGATACGCAGTATTTT. Amino acids: CASGFYSTDTQYF.

This clonotype was seen at least ten times. The rearrangement links TRBV12-3 or TRBV12-4 to TRBJ2-2; 11 nucleotides match TRBD2. With V trimmed by 7 bases and J by 5 bases, 15 bases remained unmatched. The CDR3 extends over 18 amino acids. The CDR3 here is CASIINLHSGGATGELFF. The CDR3 DNA reads TGTGCCAGCATCATCAACCTCCATAGCGGGGGGGCAACCGGGGAGCTGTTTTTT.

The rearrangement joins TRBV29-1 to TRBJ2-7, with a tentative D call TRBD2 (6 bases). CDR1 is SQVTM and CDR2 is ANQGSEA in the germline V gene. The length of the CDR3 is 14 residues. This CDR3 is CRGASAPTHYEQYF. CDR3 bases: TGCAGGGGCGCTAGCGCGCCTACCCACTACGAGCAGTACTTC.

The gene calls are TRBV20-1 and TRBJ2-1; weak D call: TRBD2 (6 bases). Per germline, CDR1 DFQATT and CDR2 SNEGSKA (reference sequence). The V end lost 6 bases, the J end lost 0 bases, and 18 bases lay between the germline ends. CDR3 length: 16 amino acids. The CDR3 DNA reads TGCAGTGCCCCTACTAGCCGGACCAGCTCCTACAATGAGCAGTTCTTC. It is translated as CSAPTSRTSSYNEQFF.

As for this clonotype: This clone may be a read error of a much larger clone one base away. This chain joins TRBV10-2 and TRBJ1-5, with 8 bases matching TRBD1. V dropped 8 bases and J dropped 4; count of bases not matched to a gene: 7. Per germline, CDR1 WSHSY and CDR2 SAAADI. The CDR3 is 14 residues long. The chain's CDR3 is CASRPGQENQPQHF. CDR3 sequence (DNA): TGCGCCAGCCGACCGGGACAGGAGAATCAGCCCCAGCATTTT.

This clonotype was found a few times. The J gene is TRBJ2-7, the V gene TRBV6-1; 9 bases align to TRBD1. The CDR3 is 15 amino acids. In germline, CDR1 is MNHNS, CDR2 SASEGT. J was trimmed by 2 bases and V by 3 bases; bases with no gene match: 5. In DNA form, the CDR3 reads TGTGCCAGCAGTGATGGGACAGGGATTCCCTACGAGCAGTACTTC. This sequence encodes CASSDGTGIPYEQYF.

The table lists this clonotype with many counts. The rearrangement joins TRBV20-1 to TRBJ2-5, with unresolved D. V lost 0 bases to trimming and J lost 1 base, with 18 bases between them. Germline values: CDR1 DFQATT, CDR2 SNEGSKA (reference sequence). The CDR3 totals 17 residues. Here the CDR3 reads CSARDFGVGQAQETQYF. CDR3 coding DNA: TGCAGTGCTAGAGATTTCGGTGTGGGTCAGGCCCAAGAGACCCAGTACTTC.

This clonotype was seen at least ten times. The rearrangement uses TRBV4-2 and TRBJ2-1; 10 nucleotides align to TRBD2. The CDR3 runs to 15 residues. Germline lookup yields CDR1 LGHNA and CDR2 YNFKEQ. Losses at the gene ends were 7 bases for V and 10 bases for J; bases not matched to a gene: 13. CDR3 bases: TGTGCCAGCACACTAGCGGGGAGCAATGTCGGCGAGCAGTTCTTC. Translated, it gives CASTLAGSNVGEQFF.

This chain joins TRBV7-3 and TRBJ2-7; a possible D gene is TRBD2 (5 bases). The CDR3 is 15 amino acids. V was trimmed by 2 bases and J by 0 bases, leaving 11 bases between them. Germline V gene data show CDR1 as SGHTA and CDR2 as FQGTGA. CDR3 nucleotides: TGTGCCAGCAGCTTACAGCGGCTATCCTCCTACGAGCAGTACTTC. Translating gives CASSLQRLSSYEQYF.

The chain carries TRBV6-8 and TRBJ2-7; TRBD2 might be the D (5 bases). The CDR3 length is 15 residues. V lost 0 bases to trimming and J lost 0 bases, with 9 bases between them. In germline, CDR1 is MNHGY, CDR2 SAAAGT. The CDR3 region has the DNA TGTGCCAGCAGTTACTCGCGGGTCCTCTCCTACGAGCAGTACTTC. It encodes CASSYSRVLSYEQYF.

The chain is built from TRBV11-2 and TRBJ1-2, with 8 bases matching TRBD1. This CDR3 contains 14 residues. Trimming at V came to 3 bases and at J to 5 bases, leaving 5 bases not matched to a gene. Germline V CDR1 and CDR2: SGHAT, FQNNGV. The CDR3, as DNA: TGTGCCAGCAGCTTTCAGGGGGCTCGGTATGGCTACACCTTC. Amino acids: CASSFQGARYGYTF.

The chain links TRBV7-9 to TRBJ1-3; D not resolved. CDR1 is SEHNR, CDR2 FQNEAQ, per germline (reference sequence). There are 15 residues in the CDR3. V shed 6 bases and J shed 3 bases, with 15 bases lying between them. In DNA, the CDR3 is TGTGCCAGCAGTCCAAGGCCCGGCAGTGGAAACACCATATATTTT. It yields the protein CASSPRPGSGNTIYF.

The chain couples TRBV20-1 to TRBJ2-2; D uncertain. V was clipped by 3 bases and J by 5 bases, with 16 bases between them. The germline V gene encodes CDR1 DFQATT and CDR2 SNEGSKA (reference sequence). This CDR3 has 15 residues. The CDR3 sequence is CSARLDRTKTGELFF. CDR3 DNA sequence: TGCAGTGCTAGGTTGGACCGGACCAAAACCGGGGAGCTGTTTTTT.

This chain connects TRBV24-1 to TRBJ2-7, with D tentatively TRBD1 or TRBD2 (6 bases each). V was cut by 5 bases and J by 2 bases, with 12 bases left in between. Germline V CDR1 and CDR2: KGHDR, SFDVKD. The CDR3 has 14 amino acids. The CDR3 sequence: CATSVGGPTYEQYF. The CDR3 nucleotides read TGTGCCACCAGTGTAGGGGGGCCGACCTACGAGCAGTACTTC.